This T cell receptor (beta chain) was sequenced for a study of chemoradiotherapy in HPV16-positive cancers. Across the whole study: Functional T-cell assays on a couple of HPV16-positive patients' cells defined candidate HPV-specific clones and common TCR motifs. Overall study results and limits: The functional HPV-specific definition rests on just a couple of HPV16-positive patients.

This clone was detected only a few times. Its cognate antigen is unknown. Trimming took 6 bases from V and 4 from J, leaving 21 bases between them. This CDR3 comprises 16 residues. The germline V gene has CDR1 MDHEN and CDR2 SYDVKM. The repertoire was sequenced with immunoSEQ multiplex PCR; TCRdb's copy has only in-frame clones and lacks some. The sample has tens of thousands of clones, around 94% seen once. Samples were taken several times over chemoradiotherapy. Sampling was done from a patient who underwent chemoradiotherapy. The sequence derives from a human donor with HPV-associated anogenital cancer. The chain combines TRBV28 with TRBJ1-2; a possible D gene is TRBD1 (5 bases). The CDR3 sequence: CASSFFQGSLLYGYTF. CDR3 DNA: TGTGCCAGCAGCTTCTTTCAGGGATCCCTCCTCTATGGCTACACCTTC.